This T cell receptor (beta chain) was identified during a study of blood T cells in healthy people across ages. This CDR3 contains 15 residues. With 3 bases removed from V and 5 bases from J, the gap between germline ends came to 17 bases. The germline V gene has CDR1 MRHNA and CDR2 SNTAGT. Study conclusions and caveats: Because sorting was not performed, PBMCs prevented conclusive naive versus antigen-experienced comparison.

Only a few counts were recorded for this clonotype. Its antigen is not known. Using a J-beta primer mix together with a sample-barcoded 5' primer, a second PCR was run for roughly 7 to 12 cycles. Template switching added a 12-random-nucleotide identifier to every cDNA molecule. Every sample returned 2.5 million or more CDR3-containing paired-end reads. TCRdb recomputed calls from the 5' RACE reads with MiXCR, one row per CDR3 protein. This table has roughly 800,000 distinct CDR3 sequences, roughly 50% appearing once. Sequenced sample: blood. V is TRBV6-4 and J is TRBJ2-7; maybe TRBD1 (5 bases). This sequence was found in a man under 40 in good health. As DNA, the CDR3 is TGTGCCAGCAGTGATTGGCAGGGTGAGGCTCACGAGCAGTACTTC. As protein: CASSDWQGEAHEQYF.